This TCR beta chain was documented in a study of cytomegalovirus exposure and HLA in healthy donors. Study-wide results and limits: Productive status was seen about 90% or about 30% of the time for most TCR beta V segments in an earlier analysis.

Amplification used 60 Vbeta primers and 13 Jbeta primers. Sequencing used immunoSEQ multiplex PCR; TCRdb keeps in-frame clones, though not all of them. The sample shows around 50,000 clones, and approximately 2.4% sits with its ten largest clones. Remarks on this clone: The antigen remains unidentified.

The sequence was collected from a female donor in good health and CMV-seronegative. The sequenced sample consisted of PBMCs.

The CDR3 loop reads CASSHTSNTEAFF. The CDR3 DNA reads as TGTGCCAGCAGCCATACATCGAACACTGAAGCTTTCTTT. The V and J genes are TRBV7-9 and TRBJ1-1; D is undetermined. Germline loops: CDR1 SEHNR, CDR2 FQNEAQ (reference sequence). V lost 5 bases to trimming and J lost 1 base, with 8 bases between them. The length of the CDR3 is 13 residues.